This TCR beta chain appears in the sequencing data of a study of blood T cell repertoires in COVID-19. The overall study: Acute-phase and convalescent COVID-19 samples originated in the United States, Italy and Spain. PBMCs, B-cell-depleted T cells, or T cells provided the cDNA or gDNA that made up the material.

CDR3 length: 18 amino acids. Germline CDR1 and CDR2: LNHDA and SQIVND (reference sequence). The V and J ends lost 4 bases and 0 bases respectively, with 19 bases between them. As handled by the study authors: The authors estimated nucleated cell counts from reference gene primer amplification. Sequencing used immunoSEQ multiplex PCR; TCRdb keeps in-frame clones, though not all of them. V, J and clone size were drawn from that table, and D and trimming were deduced from the DNA. This sample has around 200,000 clones, with about 89% found just once. This sequence was found in a man aged 40-50 years with acute or convalescent COVID-19. The specimen was peripheral blood. The chain couples TRBV19 to TRBJ1-5; weak D call: TRBD1 (6 bases). The CDR3 region is CASSSPPGTTNSNQPQHF. The CDR3, as DNA: TGTGCCAGTAGTAGCCCCCCCGGGACAACGAATAGCAATCAGCCCCAGCATTTT.